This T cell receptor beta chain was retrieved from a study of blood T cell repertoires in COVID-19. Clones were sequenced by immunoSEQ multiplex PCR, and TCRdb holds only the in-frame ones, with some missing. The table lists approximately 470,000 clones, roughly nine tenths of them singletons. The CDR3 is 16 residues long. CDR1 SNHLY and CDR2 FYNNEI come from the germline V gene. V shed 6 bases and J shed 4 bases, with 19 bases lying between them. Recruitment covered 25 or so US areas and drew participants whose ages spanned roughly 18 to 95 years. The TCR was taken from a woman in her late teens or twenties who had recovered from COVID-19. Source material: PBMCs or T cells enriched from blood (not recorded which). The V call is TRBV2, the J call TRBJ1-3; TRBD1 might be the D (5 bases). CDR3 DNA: TGTGCCAGCAGCCCAACCCGGGGGTTACCAGGAAACACCATATATTTT. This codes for CASSPTRGLPGNTIYF.